These T cell receptor beta chains were read from a single sample in a study of patients and donors after allogeneic stem cell transplantation. TCRdb fed the RT-PCR reads into MiXCR, producing one record per CDR3 protein. Among 190,000 or so distinct CDR3 sequences listed, roughly two fifths were seen once. The sequencing sample was made of blood, either unsorted or a sorted T cell fraction (not recorded which). The receptors come from a human donor who was either an allogeneic HSCT recipient or a stem cell or donor lymphocyte infusion donor (not recorded which). It is not recorded whose cells these are; they may come from a transplant donor. The CDR3 runs from the conserved cysteine through the conserved F or W. A D gene is named only where the DNA matches it firmly. Clone size, where shown, is once, few, many, or a class for clones that have expanded.

abundance | d_gene | j_gene | v_gene | CDR3aa | CDR3nt
few | . | TRBJ2-7 | TRBV29-1 | CSVFRLGTYEQYF | TGCAGCGTCTTCCGGTTAGGAACCTACGAGCAGTACTTC
few | TRBD1 | TRBJ1-1 | TRBV29-1 | CSVQGGRQGSDTEAFF | TGCAGCGTTCAAGGGGGCCGGCAGGGGTCGGACACTGAAGCTTTCTTT
. | . | TRBJ2-2 | TRBV4-3 | CASSQEQGAGTGELFF | TGCGCCAGCAGCCAAGAGCAAGGGGCGGGCACCGGGGAGCTGTTTTTT
many | TRBD2 | TRBJ2-3 | TRBV5-1 | CASSLDLAGEGGPTDTQYF | TGCGCCAGCAGCTTGGATCTAGCGGGAGAAGGGGGCCCCACAGATACGCAGTATTTT
. | TRBD2 | TRBJ2-1 | TRBV27 | CASSQVSGLAGDLFF | TGTGCCAGCAGTCAAGTATCGGGACTAGCGGGAGACCTGTTCTTC
. | . | TRBJ2-2 | TRBV7-3 | CASSLWAYSSGELFF | TGTGCCAGCAGCTTATGGGCTTACTCAAGCGGGGAGCTGTTTTTT
few | TRBD2 | TRBJ2-1 | TRBV12-3/TRBV12-4 | CASRASGRAGNEQFF | TGTGCCAGCAGAGCTAGCGGGAGGGCCGGGAATGAGCAGTTCTTC
few | . | TRBJ2-7 | TRBV4-3 | CASSRHREANYEQYF | TGCGCCAGCAGCCGTCACAGGGAGGCTAACTACGAGCAGTACTTC
few | . | TRBJ1-6 | TRBV6-5 | CASSYSFGTSSYNSPLHF | TGTGCCAGCAGTTACTCTTTCGGGACGAGCTCCTATAATTCACCCCTCCACTTT
few | . | TRBJ1-1 | TRBV6-2/TRBV6-3 | CASSRDSTEAFF | TGTGCCAGCAGTAGAGATAGCACTGAAGCTTTCTTT
few | TRBD1 | TRBJ2-1 | TRBV27 | CASSSFRDRGLNEQFF | TGTGCCAGCAGTTCTTTCCGGGACAGGGGGTTAAATGAGCAGTTCTTC
. | . | TRBJ1-3 | TRBV2 | CASAESNTIYF | TGTGCCAGCGCCGAATCGAACACCATATATTTT
. | TRBD2 | TRBJ2-1 | TRBV12-3/TRBV12-4 | CASSLDLPGAGVGNEQFF | TGTGCCAGCAGTTTAGATCTCCCGGGTGCGGGAGTGGGCAATGAGCAGTTCTTC
. | TRBD2 | TRBJ2-1 | TRBV7-3 | CASSLGPSGGTYNEQFF | TGTGCCAGCAGCTTAGGACCCTCGGGAGGGACCTACAATGAGCAGTTCTTC
. | TRBD2 | TRBJ2-7 | TRBV4-2 | CASSHRTGTSGTIYEQYF | TGTGCCAGCAGCCACAGAACCGGGACTAGCGGGACGATCTACGAGCAGTACTTC
. | . | TRBJ1-2 | TRBV7-9 | CASSLLSAVKEGGYTF | TGTGCCAGCAGCTTACTTTCGGCGGTTAAGGAGGGTGGCTACACCTTC
. | . | TRBJ2-3 | TRBV18 | CASSPNGDSTDTQYF | TGTGCCAGCTCACCTAACGGGGACTCCACAGATACGCAGTATTTT
few | . | TRBJ2-7 | TRBV28 | CASSYGSIYEQYF | TGTGCCAGCAGTTACGGGAGTATCTACGAGCAGTACTTC
few | . | TRBJ1-5 | TRBV12-3/TRBV12-4 | CASSLRQNQPQHF | TGTGCCAGCAGTTTAAGACAGAATCAGCCCCAGCATTTT
. | . | TRBJ1-2 | TRBV9 | CASSARRRGGTF | TGTGCCAGCAGCGCCCGCCGGCGGGGAGGCACCTTC
. | TRBD1 | TRBJ1-4 | TRBV6-5 | CASSYSDGTVYEKLFF | TGTGCCAGCAGTTACTCTGACGGGACAGTCTATGAAAAACTGTTTTTT
. | . | TRBJ1-1 | TRBV19 | CASSIDWGVANTEAFF | TGTGCCAGTAGTATAGATTGGGGGGTCGCGAACACTGAAGCTTTCTTT
many | . | TRBJ2-5 | TRBV18 | CASSPGETQYF | TGTGCCAGCAGCCCGGGGGAGACCCAGTACTTC
. | TRBD1 | TRBJ1-2 | TRBV4-3 | CASSQWTGNGYTF | TGCGCCAGCAGCCAATGGACAGGGAATGGCTACACCTTC
many | . | TRBJ1-1 | TRBV5-1 | CASSLVQGLNTEAFF | TGCGCCAGCAGCTTGGTGCAGGGCCTGAACACTGAAGCTTTCTTT
. | . | TRBJ2-3 | TRBV9 | CASSGPRDKESDTQYF | TGTGCCAGCAGCGGACCCCGGGACAAGGAGTCGGATACGCAGTATTTT